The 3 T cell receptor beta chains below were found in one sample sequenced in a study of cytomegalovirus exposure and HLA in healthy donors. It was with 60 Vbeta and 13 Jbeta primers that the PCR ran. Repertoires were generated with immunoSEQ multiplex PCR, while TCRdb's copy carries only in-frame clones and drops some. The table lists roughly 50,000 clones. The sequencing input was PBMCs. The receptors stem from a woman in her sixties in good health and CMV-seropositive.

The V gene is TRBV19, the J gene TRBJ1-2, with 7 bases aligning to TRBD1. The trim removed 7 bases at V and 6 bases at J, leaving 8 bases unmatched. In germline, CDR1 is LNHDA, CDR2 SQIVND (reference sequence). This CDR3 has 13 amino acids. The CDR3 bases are TGTGCCAGTACCAGACAGGGAAGCCATGGCTACACCTTC. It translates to CASTRQGSHGYTF. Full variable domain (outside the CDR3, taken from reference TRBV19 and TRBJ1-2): DGGITQSPKYLFRKEGQNVTLSCEQNLNHDAMYWYRQDPGQGLRLIYYSQIVNDFQKGDIAEGYSVSREKKESFPLTVTSAQKNPTAFYLCASTRQGSHGYTFGSGTRLTVV.

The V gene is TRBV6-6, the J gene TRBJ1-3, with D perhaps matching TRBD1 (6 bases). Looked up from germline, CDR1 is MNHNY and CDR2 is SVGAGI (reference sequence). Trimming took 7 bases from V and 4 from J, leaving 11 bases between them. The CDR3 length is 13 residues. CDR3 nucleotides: TGTGCCAGCAACCAGGGGAGCGGAAACACCATATATTTT. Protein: CASNQGSGNTIYF.

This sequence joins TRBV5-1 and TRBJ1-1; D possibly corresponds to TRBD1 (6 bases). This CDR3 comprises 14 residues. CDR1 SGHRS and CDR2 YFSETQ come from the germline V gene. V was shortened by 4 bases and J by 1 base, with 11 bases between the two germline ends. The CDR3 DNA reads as TGCGCCAGCAGCCCCTCGGGACAGAACACTGAAGCTTTCTTT. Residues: CASSPSGQNTEAFF.